This record looks at one T cell receptor beta chain sequence and its context. The antigen is undetermined. Germline and junction disagree at one end, which may indicate a read error. Positive CCR7 selection of CD45RO-negative cells yielded the naive CD8 cells, and terminally differentiated effector memory CD45RA+ cells were excluded. The protocol was immunoSEQ multiplex PCR, while the TCRdb copy is restricted to in-frame clones and leaves out a portion. There are some 2.1 million clones in the sample; around 95% occur only once, and over 1.5% lies in the top ten. This specimen belongs to a study of shared clonotypes between healthy human individuals. Turning to the study itself: The study drew on a couple of women and a few men aged 18 to 49 as donors. Every donor yielded three CD4 naive, three CD4 memory, two CD8 naive and one CD8 memory plate. Broader study findings: Despite large depth, rarefaction showed incomplete sorted-subset sequencing. Shared clonotypes: about 4.6% naive CD4, approximately 3.4% naive CD8, about 2.5% memory CD4, approximately 0.41% memory CD8.

Looked up from germline, CDR1 is SGDLS and CDR2 is YYNGEE. The CDR3 runs 11 residues. Sequenced: naive CD8+ T cells from PBMCs. The chain recombines TRBV9 with TRBJ1-1, with TRBD1 matching over 7 bases. This TCR was recovered from a man between 18 and 35 years old in good health. Some clones in this sample may be carry-over from other donors' samples. Here the CDR3 DNA reads TGTGCCAGCGGGACAGTGCTTAGGCGGGCCTTT. Its protein is CASGTVLRRAF.